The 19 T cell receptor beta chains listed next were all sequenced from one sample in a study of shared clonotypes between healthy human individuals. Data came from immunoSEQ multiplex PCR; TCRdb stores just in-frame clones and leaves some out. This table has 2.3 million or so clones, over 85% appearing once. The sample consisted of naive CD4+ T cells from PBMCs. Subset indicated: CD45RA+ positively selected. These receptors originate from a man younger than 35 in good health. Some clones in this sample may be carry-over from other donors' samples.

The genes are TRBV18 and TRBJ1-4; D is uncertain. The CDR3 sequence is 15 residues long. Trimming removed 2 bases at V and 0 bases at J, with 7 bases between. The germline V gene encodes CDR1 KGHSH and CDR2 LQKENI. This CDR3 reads CASSPNIATNEKLFF. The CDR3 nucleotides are TGTGCCAGCTCACCAAACATTGCAACTAATGAAAAACTGTTTTTT.

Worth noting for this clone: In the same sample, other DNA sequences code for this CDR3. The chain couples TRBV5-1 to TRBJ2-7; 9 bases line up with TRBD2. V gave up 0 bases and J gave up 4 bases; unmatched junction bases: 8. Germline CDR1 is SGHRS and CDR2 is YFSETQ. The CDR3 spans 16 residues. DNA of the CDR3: TGCGCCAGCAGCTTGGGGAGTAGCGGGAGTTTATACGAGCAGTACTTC. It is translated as CASSLGSSGSLYEQYF.

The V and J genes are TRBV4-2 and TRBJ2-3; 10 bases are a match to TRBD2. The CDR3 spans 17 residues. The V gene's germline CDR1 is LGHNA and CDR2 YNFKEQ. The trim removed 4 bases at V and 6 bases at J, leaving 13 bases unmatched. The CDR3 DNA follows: TGTGCCAGCAGCCCTCTAGCGGGAGCGGGTGAAATGGATACGCAGTATTTT. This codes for CASSPLAGAGEMDTQYF.

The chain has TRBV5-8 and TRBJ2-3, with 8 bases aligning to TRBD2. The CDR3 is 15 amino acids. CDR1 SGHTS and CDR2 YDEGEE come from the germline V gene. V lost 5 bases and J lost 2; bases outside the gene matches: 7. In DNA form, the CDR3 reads TGTGCCAGCAGTTTTACTAGCGGTTCCACAGATACGCAGTATTTT. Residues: CASSFTSGSTDTQYF.

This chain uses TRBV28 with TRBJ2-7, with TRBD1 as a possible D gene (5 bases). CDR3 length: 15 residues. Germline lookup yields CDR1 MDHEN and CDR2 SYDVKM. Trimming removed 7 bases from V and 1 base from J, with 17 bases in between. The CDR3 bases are TGTGCCAGCACCACCTTGGGGCAGGGTTCCTACGAGCAGTACTTC. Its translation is CASTTLGQGSYEQYF.

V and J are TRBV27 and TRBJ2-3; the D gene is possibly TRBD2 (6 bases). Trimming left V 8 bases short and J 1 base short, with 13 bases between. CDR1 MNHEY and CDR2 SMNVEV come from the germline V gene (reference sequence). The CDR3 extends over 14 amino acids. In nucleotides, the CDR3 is TGTGCCAGCTCCTCGGGAGTGGGCACAGATACGCAGTATTTT. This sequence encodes CASSSGVGTDTQYF.

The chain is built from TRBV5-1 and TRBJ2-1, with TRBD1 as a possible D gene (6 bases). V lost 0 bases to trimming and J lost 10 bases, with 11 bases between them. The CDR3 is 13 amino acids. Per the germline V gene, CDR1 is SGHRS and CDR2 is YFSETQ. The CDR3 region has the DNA TGCGCCAGCAGCTTGGTTATTGGGGGCGAGCAGTTCTTC. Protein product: CASSLVIGGEQFF.

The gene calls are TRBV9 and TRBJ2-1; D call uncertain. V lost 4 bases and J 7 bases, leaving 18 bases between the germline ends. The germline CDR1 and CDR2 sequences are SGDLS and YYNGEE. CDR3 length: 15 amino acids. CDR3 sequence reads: CASSPRTGWQNEQFF. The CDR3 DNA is TGTGCCAGCAGCCCCCGGACGGGTTGGCAGAATGAGCAGTTCTTC. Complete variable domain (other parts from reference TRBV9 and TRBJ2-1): DSGVTQTPKHLITATGQRVTLRCSPRSGDLSVYWYQQSLDQGLQFLIQYYNGEERAKGNILERFSAQQFPDLHSELNLSSLELGDSALYFCASSPRTGWQNEQFFGPGTRLTVL.

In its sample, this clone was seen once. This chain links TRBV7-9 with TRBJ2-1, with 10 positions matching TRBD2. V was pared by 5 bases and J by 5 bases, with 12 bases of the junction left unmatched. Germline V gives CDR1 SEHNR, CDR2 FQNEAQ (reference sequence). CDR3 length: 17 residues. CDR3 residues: CASSASIGTSADNEQFF. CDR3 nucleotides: TGTGCCAGCAGCGCAAGTATAGGGACTAGCGCCGACAATGAGCAGTTCTTC.

CDR3 coding DNA: TGTGCCAGCGCCCCAGGGGTACGGGATCAGCCCCAGCATTTT. This codes for CASAPGVRDQPQHF. This chain uses TRBV10-3 with TRBJ1-5; possible D gene TRBD1, 6 bases. Between the trimmed V and J ends, which lost 10 bases and 5 bases, there was a span of 18 bases. The CDR3 extends over 14 amino acids. The germline gives CDR1 ENHRY, CDR2 SYGVKD.

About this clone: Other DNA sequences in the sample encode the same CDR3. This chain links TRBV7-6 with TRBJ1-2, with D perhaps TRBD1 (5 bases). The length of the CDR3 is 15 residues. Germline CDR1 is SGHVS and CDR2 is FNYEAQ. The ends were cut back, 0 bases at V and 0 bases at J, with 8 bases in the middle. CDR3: CASSLARGPNYGYTF. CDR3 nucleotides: TGTGCCAGCAGCTTAGCGCGGGGCCCTAACTATGGCTACACCTTC. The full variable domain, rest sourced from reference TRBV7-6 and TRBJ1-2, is GAGVSQSPRYKVTKRGQDVALRCDPISGHVSLYWYRQALGQGPEFLTYFNYEAQQDKSGLPNDRFSAERPEGSISTLTIQRTEQRDSAMYRCASSLARGPNYGYTFGSGTRLTVV.

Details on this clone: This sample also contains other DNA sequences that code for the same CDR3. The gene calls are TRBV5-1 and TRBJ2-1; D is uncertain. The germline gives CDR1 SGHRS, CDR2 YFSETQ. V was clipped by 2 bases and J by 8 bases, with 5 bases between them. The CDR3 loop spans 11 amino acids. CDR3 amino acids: CASSLRDEQFF. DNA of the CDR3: TGCGCCAGCAGCTTAAGGGATGAGCAGTTCTTC.

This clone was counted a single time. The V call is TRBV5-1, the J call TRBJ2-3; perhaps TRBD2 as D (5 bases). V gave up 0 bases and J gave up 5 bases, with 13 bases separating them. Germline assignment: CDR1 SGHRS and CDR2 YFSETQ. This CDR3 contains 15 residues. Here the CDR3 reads CASSLDPGTGDTQYF. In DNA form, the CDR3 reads TGCGCCAGCAGCTTGGATCCGGGAACCGGAGATACGCAGTATTTT.

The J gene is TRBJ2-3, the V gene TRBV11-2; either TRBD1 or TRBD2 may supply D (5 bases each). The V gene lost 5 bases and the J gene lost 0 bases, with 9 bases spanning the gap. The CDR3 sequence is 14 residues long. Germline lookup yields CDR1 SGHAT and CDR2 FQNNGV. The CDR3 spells CASSRDPSTDTQYF. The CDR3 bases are TGTGCCAGCAGCAGGGACCCTAGCACAGATACGCAGTATTTT.

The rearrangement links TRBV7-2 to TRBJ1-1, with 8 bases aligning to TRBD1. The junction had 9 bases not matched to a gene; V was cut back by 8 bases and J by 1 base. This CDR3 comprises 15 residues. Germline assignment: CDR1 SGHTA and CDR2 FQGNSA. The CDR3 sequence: CASGSGQGPNTEAFF. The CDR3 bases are TGTGCCAGCGGGTCCGGACAGGGCCCGAACACTGAAGCTTTCTTT.

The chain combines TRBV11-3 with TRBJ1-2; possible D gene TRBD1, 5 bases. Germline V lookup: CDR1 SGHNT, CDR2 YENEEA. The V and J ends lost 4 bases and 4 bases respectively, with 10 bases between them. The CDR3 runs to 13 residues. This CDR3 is CASSYRDGYGYTF. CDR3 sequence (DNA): TGTGCCAGCAGCTACCGGGACGGCTATGGCTACACCTTC.

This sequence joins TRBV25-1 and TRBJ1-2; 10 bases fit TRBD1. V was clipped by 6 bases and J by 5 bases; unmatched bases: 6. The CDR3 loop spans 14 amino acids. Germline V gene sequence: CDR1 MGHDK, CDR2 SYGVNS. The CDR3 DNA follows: TGTGCCAGCAGGGCTCCGGGACAGGGGTATGGCTACACCTTC. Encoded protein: CASRAPGQGYGYTF.

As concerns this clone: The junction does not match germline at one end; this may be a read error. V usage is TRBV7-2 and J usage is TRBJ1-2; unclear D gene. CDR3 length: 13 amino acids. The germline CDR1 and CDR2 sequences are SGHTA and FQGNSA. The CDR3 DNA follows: TGTGCCAGCAGCTTAGCGGAAAGGCCGTTATCCGTATTC. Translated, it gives CASSLAERPLSVF.

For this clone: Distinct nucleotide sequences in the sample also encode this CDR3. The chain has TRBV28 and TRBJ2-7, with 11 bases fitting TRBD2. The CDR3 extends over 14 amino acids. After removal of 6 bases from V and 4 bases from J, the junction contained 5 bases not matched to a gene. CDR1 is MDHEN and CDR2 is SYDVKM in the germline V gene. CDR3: CASRTSGSWYEQYF. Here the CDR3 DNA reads TGTGCCAGCAGAACTAGCGGGAGTTGGTACGAGCAGTACTTC.